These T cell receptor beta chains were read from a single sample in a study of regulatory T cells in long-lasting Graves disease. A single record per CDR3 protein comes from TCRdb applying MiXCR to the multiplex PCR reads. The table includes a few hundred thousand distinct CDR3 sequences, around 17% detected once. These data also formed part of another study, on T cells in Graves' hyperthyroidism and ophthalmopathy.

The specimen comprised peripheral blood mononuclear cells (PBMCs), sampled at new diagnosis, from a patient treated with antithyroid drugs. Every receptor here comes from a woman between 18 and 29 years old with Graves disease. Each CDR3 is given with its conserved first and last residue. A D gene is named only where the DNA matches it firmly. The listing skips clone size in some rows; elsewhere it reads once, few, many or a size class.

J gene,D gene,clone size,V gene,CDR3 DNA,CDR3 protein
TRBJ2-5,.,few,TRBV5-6,TGTGCCAGCAGCTTGGTGGACTTATCAGAGACCCAGTACTTC,CASSLVDLSETQYF
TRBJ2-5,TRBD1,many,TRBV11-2,TGTGCCAGCAGCTCCCAACAGGGGGGACAAGAGACCCAGTACTTC,CASSSQQGGQETQYF
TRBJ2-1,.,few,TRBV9,TGTGCCAGCAGCGTAGCTTGGGGCGCTGAGCAGTTCTTC,CASSVAWGAEQFF
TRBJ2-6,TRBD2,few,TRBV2,TGTGCCAGCAGTGAAGGGGGGGGATCTGGGGCCAACGTCCTGACTTTC,CASSEGGGSGANVLTF
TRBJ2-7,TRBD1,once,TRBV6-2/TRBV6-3,TGTGCCAGCAGTTACCCGTCCGGGACAGGGCCCTACGAGCAGTACTTC,CASSYPSGTGPYEQYF
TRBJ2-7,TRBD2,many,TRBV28,TGTGCCAGCCGAAGAACGGGGGGTGTTGGGGAGCAGTACTTC,CASRRTGGVGEQYF
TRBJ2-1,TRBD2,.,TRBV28,TGTGCCAGCAGTGAGGGACTAGCAGAATACAATGGGCAGTTCTTC,CASSEGLAEYNGQFF
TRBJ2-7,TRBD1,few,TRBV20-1,TGCAGTGCTAGAGACCGGACAGGGGTTTACGAGCAGTACTTC,CSARDRTGVYEQYF
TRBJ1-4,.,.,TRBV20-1,TGCAGTGGGGCGCGGGGGATCCAACCAGAGAAAAAACTGTTTTTT,CSGARGIQPEKKLFF
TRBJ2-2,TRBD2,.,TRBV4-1,TGCGCCAGCAGCCCCCGGGGGTTAGCGGGAGGTACCGGGGAGCTGTTTTTT,CASSPRGLAGGTGELFF
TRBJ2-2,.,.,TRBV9,TGTGCCAGCAGCGTAGTCCTGGGGGCGAACACCGGGGAGCTGTTTTTT,CASSVVLGANTGELFF
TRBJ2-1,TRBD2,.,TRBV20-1,TGCAGTGCTAGTTGGAGCGGGAGAGTCAATGAGCAGTTCTTC,CSASWSGRVNEQFF
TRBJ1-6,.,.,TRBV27,TGTGCCAGCAGTTTTTTAGAGGGTTCACCCCTCCACTTT,CASSFLEGSPLHF
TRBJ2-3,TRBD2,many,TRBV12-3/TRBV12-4,TGTGCCAGCACCAGTAGCGGGTGGGTTACAGATACGCAGTATTTT,CASTSSGWVTDTQYF
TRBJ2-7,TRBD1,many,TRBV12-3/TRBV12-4,TGTGCCAGCAGCGACAGGGAAGTCTACGAGCAGTACTTC,CASSDREVYEQYF
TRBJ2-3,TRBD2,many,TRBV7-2,TGTGCCAGCAGCCCCGGGACTAGCGGGAGATCTAATACGCAGTATTTT,CASSPGTSGRSNTQYF
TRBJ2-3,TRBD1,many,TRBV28,TGTGCCAGCAGTTTCGGGGCAGGGGGAGATACGCAGTATTTT,CASSFGAGGDTQYF
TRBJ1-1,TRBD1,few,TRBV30,TGTGCCTGGAGTACCCGACAGGGGCCGAACACTGAAGCTTTCTTT,CAWSTRQGPNTEAFF
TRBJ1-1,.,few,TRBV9,TGTGCCAGCAGCGTAGGACAGGTAAGGACGAACACTGAAGCTTTCTTT,CASSVGQVRTNTEAFF
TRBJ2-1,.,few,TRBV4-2,TGTGCCAGCAGCCAAGGTTCGGCAGGTATCTCCTACAATGAGCAGTTCTTC,CASSQGSAGISYNEQFF
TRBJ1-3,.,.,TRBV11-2,TGTGCCAGCAGCCAGGTCGTTCGGCCTAGTGGAAACACCATATATTTT,CASSQVVRPSGNTIYF
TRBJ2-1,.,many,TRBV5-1,TGCGCCAGCCAGGCTCCTCCCGGGAGAGAGAATGAGCAGTTCTTC,CASQAPPGRENEQFF
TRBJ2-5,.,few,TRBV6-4,TGTGCCAGCAGTAAAACGCCCCAAGAGACCCAGTACTTC,CASSKTPQETQYF
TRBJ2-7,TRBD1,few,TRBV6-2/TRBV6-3,TGTGCCAGCTGGGGGCTCCGGGACAGGGGTACCTACGAGCAGTACTTC,CASWGLRDRGTYEQYF
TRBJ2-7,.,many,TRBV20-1,TGCAGTGCTAGTTTTAGCGCAAGCTCCTACGAGCAGTACTTC,CSASFSASSYEQYF
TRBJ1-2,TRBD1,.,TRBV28,TGTGCCAGCAGCGCGTGGCGGGACAGGGGAGGTGGCTACACCTTC,CASSAWRDRGGGYTF
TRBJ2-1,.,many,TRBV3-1,TGTGCCAGCAGCCCTATTCATAATGAGCAGTTCTTC,CASSPIHNEQFF
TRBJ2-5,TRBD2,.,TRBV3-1,TGTGCCAGCAGCCAAGGTCTAGCGGGAGGATGGGAGACCCAGTACTTC,CASSQGLAGGWETQYF
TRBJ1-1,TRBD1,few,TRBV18,TGTGCCAGCTCACGAGACAGGGTGGACCACGACTTT,CASSRDRVDHDF
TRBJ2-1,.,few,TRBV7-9,TGTGCCAGCAGCCATCCGGGGCCCTCCTCGCCCCGCAATAATGAGCAGTTCTTC,CASSHPGPSSPRNNEQFF
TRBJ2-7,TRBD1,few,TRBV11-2,TGTGCCAGCAGCAAACCCAGACAGGGCTACGAGCAGTACTTC,CASSKPRQGYEQYF
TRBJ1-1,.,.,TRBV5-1,TGCGCCAGCAGCCAACTTCCCGTGGGGGACCAGAACACTGAAGCTTTCTTT,CASSQLPVGDQNTEAFF
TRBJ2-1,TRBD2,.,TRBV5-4,TGTGCCAGCAGCTTGGGACTAGCGGGATACAGCTCCTACAATGAGCAGTTCTTC,CASSLGLAGYSSYNEQFF
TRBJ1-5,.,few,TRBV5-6,TGTGCCAGCAGCTTTGGGGGGAACAATCAGCCCCAGCATTTT,CASSFGGNNQPQHF
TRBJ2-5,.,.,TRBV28,TGTGCCAGCAGATGGGGACAAATCCAAGAGACCCAGTACTTC,CASRWGQIQETQYF
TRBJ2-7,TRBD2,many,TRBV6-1,TGTGCCAGCAGTGAAGCTTCAGGGACTAGTTCCGAGCAGTACTTC,CASSEASGTSSEQYF
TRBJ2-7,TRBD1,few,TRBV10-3,TGTGCCATCAGTGGGACAGGGGGTCCCTACGAGCAGTACTTC,CAISGTGGPYEQYF
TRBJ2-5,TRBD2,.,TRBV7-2,TGTGCCAGCAGCTTACTGGGACTACAAGAGACCCAGTACTTC,CASSLLGLQETQYF
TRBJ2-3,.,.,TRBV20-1,TGCGGACTGGAGGGGCTTACCACAGATACGCAGTATTTT,CGLEGLTTDTQYF
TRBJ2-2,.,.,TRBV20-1,TGCAGTGCTAGTCACTCCCTGTTCGGGGAGCTGTTTTTT,CSASHSLFGELFF
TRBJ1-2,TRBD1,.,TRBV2,TGTGCCAGCAGTTCACGGACAGGGGACAACTATGGCTACACCTTC,CASSSRTGDNYGYTF
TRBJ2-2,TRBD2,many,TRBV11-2,TGTGCCAGCAGCTTCAGCGGGAGGGCCGGGGACACCGGGGAGCTGTTTTTT,CASSFSGRAGDTGELFF
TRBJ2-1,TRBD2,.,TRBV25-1,TGTGCCAGCAGTGAAAGGGAGGGCCCTCGGAATGAGCAGTTCTTC,CASSEREGPRNEQFF
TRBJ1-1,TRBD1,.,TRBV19,TGTGCCAGTAGTATAGCAGGGGGCACTGAAGCTTTCTTT,CASSIAGGTEAFF
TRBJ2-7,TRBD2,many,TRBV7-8,TGTGCCAGCAGCCGCGGGACTAAAGACCACGAGCAGTACTTC,CASSRGTKDHEQYF
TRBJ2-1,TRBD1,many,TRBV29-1,TGCAGCGTGGACAGGTTCGATGAGCAGTTCTTC,CSVDRFDEQFF
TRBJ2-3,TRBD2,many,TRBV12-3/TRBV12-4,TGTGCCAGCAGTCCCGCCTTAGCGGGAGGGTCGACAGATACGCAGTATTTT,CASSPALAGGSTDTQYF
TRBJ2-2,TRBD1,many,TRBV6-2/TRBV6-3,TGTGCCAGCAGTGAAGAACCGGGACAGCCCGGGGAGCTGTTTTTT,CASSEEPGQPGELFF
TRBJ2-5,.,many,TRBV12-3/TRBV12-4,TGTGCCAGCGACGTCCCGGCAGAGACCCAGTACTTC,CASDVPAETQYF
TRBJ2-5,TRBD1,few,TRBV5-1,TGCGCCAGCAGCTTGAGGGGGCAGAGAGAGACCCAGTACTTC,CASSLRGQRETQYF
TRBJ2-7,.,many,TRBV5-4,TGTGCCAGCAGTTCACAGTCTCCGAGCTCCTACGAGCAGTACTTC,CASSSQSPSSYEQYF
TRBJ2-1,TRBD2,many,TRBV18,TGTGCCAGCTCACCAAGACTAGCGCCTCACAATGAGCAGTTCTTC,CASSPRLAPHNEQFF
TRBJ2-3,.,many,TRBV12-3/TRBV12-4,TGTGCCAGCTCGGACACAAATACGCAGTATTTT,CASSDTNTQYF
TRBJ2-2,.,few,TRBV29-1,TGCAGCGGTGGTGGGGGACTCAACACCGGGGAGCTGTTTTTT,CSGGGGLNTGELFF
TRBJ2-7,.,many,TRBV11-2,TGTGCCAGCAGCTTAGTACTAGTAACCTACGAGCAGTACTTC,CASSLVLVTYEQYF
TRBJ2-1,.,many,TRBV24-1,TGTGCCACCAGTGATTTCCCTGGCAATGAGCAGTTCTTC,CATSDFPGNEQFF
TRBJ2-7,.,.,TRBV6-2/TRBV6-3,TGTGCCAGCAAGGATAGCCCATACGAGCAGTACTTC,CASKDSPYEQYF
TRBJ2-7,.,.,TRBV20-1,TGCAGTGCCAGGACAAGCTACTACGAGCAGTACTTC,CSARTSYYEQYF
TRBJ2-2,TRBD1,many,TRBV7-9,TGTGCCAGCAGCGAGGGACAGGGTAACACCGGGGAGCTGTTTTTT,CASSEGQGNTGELFF
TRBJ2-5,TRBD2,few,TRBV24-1,TGTGCCACCAGTGGGGCGGGAGGGCCGGGGGAGACCCAGTACTTC,CATSGAGGPGETQYF